This T cell receptor beta chain was retrieved from a study of technical replicates of blood from a few donors (dated by TCRdb to the late 2010s). Trimming removed 5 bases from V and 6 bases from J, leaving 11 bases between the germline ends. Inclusive of the bounding cysteine and phenylalanine, the CDR3 is 12 residues long. Solely the CDR3 DNA is kept, with 36 bases framed from the first base. CDR1 MNHEY and CDR2 SVGAGI are derived from the germline V gene. The library was prepared using the immunoSEQ multiplex PCR assay. In TCRdb, the immuneACCESS table is reduced to in-frame sequences with V and J assigned. These tables do not hold every clone; where another copy was compared, an unresolved V gene accounts for under half, and the others remain unexplained. Across this sample there are about 68,000 clones, with about 97% seen only once. The ten largest clones represent around 0.3% of the sample.

On this clone itself: Its antigen remains unidentified. The sample holds no much larger clone one base away, and base qualities are not on file.

The sequencing input was T cells isolated from PBMCs. The TCR comes from a human donor in good health. The rearranged chain carries TRBV6-5 and TRBJ2-7, with a weak D call of TRBD2 (6 bases match). The CDR3: CASSETSSEQYF. The DNA sequence reads TGTGCCAGCAGTGAGACTAGTTCCGAGCAGTACTTC.